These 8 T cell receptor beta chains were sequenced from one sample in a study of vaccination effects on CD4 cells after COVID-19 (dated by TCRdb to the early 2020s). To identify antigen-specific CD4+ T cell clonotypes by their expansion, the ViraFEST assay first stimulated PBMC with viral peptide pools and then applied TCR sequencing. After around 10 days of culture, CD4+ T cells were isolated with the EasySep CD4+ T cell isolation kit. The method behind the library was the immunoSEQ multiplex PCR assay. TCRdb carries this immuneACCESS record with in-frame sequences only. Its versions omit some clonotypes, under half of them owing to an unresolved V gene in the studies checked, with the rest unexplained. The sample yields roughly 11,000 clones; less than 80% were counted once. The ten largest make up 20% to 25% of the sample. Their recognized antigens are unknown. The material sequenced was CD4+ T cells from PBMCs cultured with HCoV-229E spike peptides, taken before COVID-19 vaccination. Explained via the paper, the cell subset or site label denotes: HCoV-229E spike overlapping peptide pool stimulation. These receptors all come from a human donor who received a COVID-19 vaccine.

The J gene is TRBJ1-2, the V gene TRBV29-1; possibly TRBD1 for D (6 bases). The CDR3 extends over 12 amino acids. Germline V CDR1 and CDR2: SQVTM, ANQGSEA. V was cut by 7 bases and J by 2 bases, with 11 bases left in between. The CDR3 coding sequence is TGCAGCGGTTGGGGGGCAAACTATGGCTACACCTTC. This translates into CSGWGANYGYTF.

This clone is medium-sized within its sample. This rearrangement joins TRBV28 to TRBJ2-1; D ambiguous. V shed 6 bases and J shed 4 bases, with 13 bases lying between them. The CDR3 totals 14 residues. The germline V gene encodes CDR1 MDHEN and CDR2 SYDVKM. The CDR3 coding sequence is TGTGCCAGCAGCCTGGCACAGACGTACAATGAGCAGTTCTTC. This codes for CASSLAQTYNEQFF.

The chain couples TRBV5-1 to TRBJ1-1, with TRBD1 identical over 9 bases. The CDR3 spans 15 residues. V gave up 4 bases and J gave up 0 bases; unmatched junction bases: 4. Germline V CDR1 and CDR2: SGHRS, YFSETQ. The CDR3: CASSGGTGLNTEAFF. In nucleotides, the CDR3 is TGCGCCAGCAGCGGCGGGACAGGGTTGAACACTGAAGCTTTCTTT.

The CDR3: CASSQDGGGNSPLHF. CDR3 DNA: TGCGCCAGCAGCCAAGACGGAGGGGGGAATTCACCCCTCCACTTT. The V gene is TRBV4-1, the J gene TRBJ1-6; maybe TRBD1 (6 bases). This CDR3 is 15 amino acids long. With 0 bases removed from V and 7 bases from J, the gap between germline ends came to 10 bases. Germline V CDR1 and CDR2: MGHRA, YSYEKL.

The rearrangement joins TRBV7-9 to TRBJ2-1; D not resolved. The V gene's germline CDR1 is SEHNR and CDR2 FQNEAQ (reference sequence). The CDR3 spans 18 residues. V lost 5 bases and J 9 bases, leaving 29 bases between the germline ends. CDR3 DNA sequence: TGTGCCAGCAGCGCACCGAGCCCAATAGTAATTCACGATCCTGAGCAGTTCTTC. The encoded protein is CASSAPSPIVIHDPEQFF.

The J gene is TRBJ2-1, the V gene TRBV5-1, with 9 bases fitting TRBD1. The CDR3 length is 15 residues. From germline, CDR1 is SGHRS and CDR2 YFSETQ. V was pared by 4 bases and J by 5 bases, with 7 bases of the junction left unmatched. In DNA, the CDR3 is TGCGCCAGCAGCCCGGGTGGGACAGGGAACAATGAGCAGTTCTTC. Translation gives CASSPGGTGNNEQFF.

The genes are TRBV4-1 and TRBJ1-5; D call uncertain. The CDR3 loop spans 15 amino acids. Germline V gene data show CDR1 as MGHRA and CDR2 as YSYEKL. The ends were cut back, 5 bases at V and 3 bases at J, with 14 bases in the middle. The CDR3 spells CASSSRAFDNQPQHF. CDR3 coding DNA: TGCGCCAGCAGCTCAAGGGCCTTTGACAATCAGCCCCAGCATTTT.

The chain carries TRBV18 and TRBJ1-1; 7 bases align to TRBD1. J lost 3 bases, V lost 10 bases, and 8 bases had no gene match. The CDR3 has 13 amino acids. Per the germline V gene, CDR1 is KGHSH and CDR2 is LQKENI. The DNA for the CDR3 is TGTGCCACCTCGAACGGACAGGACACTGAAGCTTTCTTT. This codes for CATSNGQDTEAFF. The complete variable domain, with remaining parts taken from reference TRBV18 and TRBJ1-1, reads NAGVMQNPRHLVRRRGQEARLRCSPMKGHSHVYWYRQLPEEGLKFMVYLQKENIIDESGMPKERFSAEFPKEGPSILRIQQVVRGDSAAYFCATSNGQDTEAFFGQGTRLTVV.